This is a list of T cell receptor beta chains from one sample in a study of OX40 agonist ivuxolimab in advanced cancers. Clones were sequenced by immunoSEQ multiplex PCR, and TCRdb holds only the in-frame ones, with some missing. There are 35,000 to 45,000 clones in the sample; around 88% occur only once, and around 10% lies in the top ten. The sample here was CD4+ or CD8+ T cells sorted from blood, taken in a trial of the OX40 agonist ivuxolimab. Receptors were obtained from an adult with an advanced solid tumor such as melanoma, head and neck, liver or kidney cancer. Each CDR3 is given with its conserved first and last residue. A D gene is named only where the DNA matches it firmly. Size is stated for part of the rows, as once, few or many counts, or as a class when the clone is expanded.

d_gene	v_gene	abundance	j_gene	CDR3nt	CDR3aa
NA	TRBV9	NA	TRBJ2-1	TGTGCCAGCAGCGTAGACTCCCCTATGAATGAGCAGTTCTTC	CASSVDSPMNEQFF
NA	TRBV7-6	NA	TRBJ2-7	TGTGCCAGCAGCTTAGGGGGCAGGGAGTACGAGCAGTACTTC	CASSLGGREYEQYF
TRBD1	TRBV9	NA	TRBJ2-1	TGTGCCAGCAGCGCCGGGACAGACTACAATGAGCAGTTCTTC	CASSAGTDYNEQFF
NA	TRBV2	NA	TRBJ2-6	TGTGCCAGCAGTGAAGACAGGGTTACTGGGGCCAACGTCCTGACTTTC	CASSEDRVTGANVLTF
NA	TRBV7-6	NA	TRBJ2-7	TGTGCCAGCAGCCCAACCGGGACCCCCTACGAGCAGTACTTC	CASSPTGTPYEQYF
NA	TRBV7-2	NA	TRBJ1-2	TGTGCCAGCAGCTCCCGGACACCAAACTATGGCTACACCTTC	CASSSRTPNYGYTF
NA	TRBV28	NA	TRBJ1-5	TGTGCCAGCAGTTTTCCCCGGGGCGTCGGTCAGCCCCAGCATTTT	CASSFPRGVGQPQHF
TRBD2	TRBV2	NA	TRBJ2-5	TGTGCCACAAGGGGACTAGCGGGAGGACGAGAGACCCAGTACTTC	CATRGLAGGRETQYF
NA	TRBV30	NA	TRBJ1-5	TGTGCCTGGGATAGACAGGACGCCCTGGGGCCCCAGCATTTT	CAWDRQDALGPQHF
TRBD1	TRBV5-4	once	TRBJ1-2	TGTGCCAGCAGAGGGGGCGAAAGGGATGGCTACACCTTC	CASRGGERDGYTF
TRBD1	TRBV29-1	NA	TRBJ1-1	TGCAGCGTTGAGTGGACAGGTCTGAACACTGAAGCTTTCTTT	CSVEWTGLNTEAFF
TRBD1	TRBV9	NA	TRBJ2-7	TGTGCCAGCAGATCCAGGACAGGGGGTTTTGGTGGCTACGAGCAGTACTTC	CASRSRTGGFGGYEQYF
NA	TRBV11-2	few	TRBJ2-1	TGTGCCAGCAGCTTAGAGCTCGGGGCACTACAGGGAAAAGGGAATGAGCAGTTCTTC	CASSLELGALQGKGNEQFF
NA	TRBV29-1	NA	TRBJ2-7	TGCAGCGTTGAGGGAGGGGACACCTACGAGCAGTACTTC	CSVEGGDTYEQYF